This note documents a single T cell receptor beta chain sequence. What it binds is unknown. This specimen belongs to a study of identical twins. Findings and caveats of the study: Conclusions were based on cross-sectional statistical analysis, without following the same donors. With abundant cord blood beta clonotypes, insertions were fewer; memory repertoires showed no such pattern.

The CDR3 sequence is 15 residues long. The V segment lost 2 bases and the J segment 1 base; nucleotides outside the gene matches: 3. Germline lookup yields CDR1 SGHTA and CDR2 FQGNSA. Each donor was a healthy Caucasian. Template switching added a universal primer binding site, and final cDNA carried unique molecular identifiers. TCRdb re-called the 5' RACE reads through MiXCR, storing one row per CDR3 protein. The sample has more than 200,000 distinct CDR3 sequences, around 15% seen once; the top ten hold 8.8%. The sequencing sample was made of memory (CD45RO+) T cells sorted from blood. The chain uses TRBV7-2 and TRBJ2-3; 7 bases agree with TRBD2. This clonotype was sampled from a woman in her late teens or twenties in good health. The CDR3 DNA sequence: TGTGCCAGCAGCTTAAGCGGGGTAGGCACAGATACGCAGTATTTT. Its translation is CASSLSGVGTDTQYF.